This T cell receptor beta chain was recorded in a study of T cell responses to AZD1222 COVID-19 vaccine. Study observations and caveats: No repertoire was sampled before or during the peak T cell response, only after it. As reported, nearly half of all spike-specific TCRs target variant regions that are unmutated. White British people made up most donors, females outnumbered males, and clonal diversity was possibly underestimated.

The repertoire was sequenced with immunoSEQ multiplex PCR; TCRdb's copy has only in-frame clones and lacks some. The sample lists about 130,000 clones, 75% to 90% occurring once. The CDR3 spans 14 residues. CDR1 MNHEY and CDR2 SVGEGT come from the germline V gene. The V end lost 4 bases, the J end lost 7 bases, and 17 bases lay between the germline ends. For this clone: Its target is not known.

This TCR was recovered from an adult in good health. The starting material was peripheral blood, obtained on day 0 of AZD1222 vaccination. The chain recombines TRBV6-2 or TRBV6-3 with TRBJ2-7, with D hard to call. This chain's CDR3 is CASSFPTPSREQYF. CDR3 sequence (DNA): TGTGCCAGCAGTTTTCCGACCCCATCACGGGAGCAGTACTTC.